Given below is one TCR beta chain in context. What it recognizes is unknown. Sequencing was performed with immunoSEQ multiplex PCR; in TCRdb, only in-frame clones are kept and a portion is missing. This sample has about 36,000 clones, with 88% found just once. Excluded were patients having autoimmune disease history or systemic immunosuppression. Baseline, cycle 4 day 1, and cycle 7 day 1 were the blood sampling points. V lost 3 bases to trimming and J lost 7 bases; unmatched junction nucleotides: 4. The CDR3 spans 15 residues. Germline V gene data show CDR1 as SGHKS and CDR2 as YYEKEE (reference sequence). This record comes from a study of OX40 agonist ivuxolimab in advanced cancers. The study, taken as a whole, reports: Expansion of clones was among the lowest in partial responders at 0.1-3.0 mg/kg.

The receptor comes from an adult with an advanced solid tumor such as melanoma, head and neck, liver or kidney cancer. Sequencing was performed on CD4+ or CD8+ T cells sorted from blood, taken in a trial of the OX40 agonist ivuxolimab. The chain carries TRBV5-5 and TRBJ2-1; 13 positions agree with TRBD2. CDR3 DNA sequence: TGTGCCAGCAGCTGGACTAGCGGGGGAGAGAATGAGCAGTTCTTC. Translated: CASSWTSGGENEQFF. Combining the CDR3 with reference TRBV5-5 and TRBJ2-1 gives the whole variable domain DAGVTQSPTHLIKTRGQQVTLRCSPISGHKSVSWYQQVLGQGPQFIFQYYEKEERGRGNFPDRFSARQFPNYSSELNVNALLLGDSALYLCASSWTSGGENEQFFGPGTRLTVL.